This record concerns one TCR beta chain sequence. These data are taken from a study of blood T cell repertoires in COVID-19. As for the study in general: Samples representing acute and convalescent COVID-19 were sourced from the United States, Italy and Spain.

The table came from immunoSEQ multiplex PCR; TCRdb's copy has only in-frame clones and leaves some out. The data show around 300,000 clones, with 70% to 90% seen just once and approximately 5% held by the top ten. Cohort 3 recovery required two negative PCRs, clearance, or symptom resolution. Sequencing input: PBMCs or T cells enriched from blood (not recorded which). The clonotype comes from a woman aged 25 to 45 who had recovered from COVID-19.

This CDR3 reads CASSEARVGLFF. As DNA, the CDR3 is TGTGCCAGCAGTGAGGCGAGGGTAGGACTGTTTTTT. The genes are TRBV2 and TRBJ1-4, with D unclear. Germline values: CDR1 SNHLY, CDR2 FYNNEI. The CDR3 is 12 amino acids. Trimming pared 3 bases from V and 13 bases from J, leaving 12 bases between. The whole variable domain, filled in from reference TRBV2 and TRBJ1-4, reads EPEVTQTPSHQVTQMGQEVILRCVPISNHLYFYWYRQILGQKVEFLVSFYNNEISEKSEIFDDQFSVERPDGSNFTLKIRSTKLEDSAMYFCASSEARVGLFFGSGTQLSVL.